This T cell receptor (beta chain) was documented in a study of response to subunit inactivated influenza vaccine. The study, taken as a whole, reports: That few new T cells are recruited by each seasonal influenza vaccination was the authors' suggestion.

TCRdb independently ran MiXCR on the RT-PCR reads; one entry per CDR3 protein. The table lists around 850,000 distinct CDR3 sequences, approximately 17% of them singletons. The CDR3 consists of 14 residues. CDR1 and CDR2 from the germline V gene are SGHVS and FQNEAQ. The V and J ends lost 8 bases and 2 bases respectively, with 16 bases between them. For this clonotype: The antigen remains unidentified.

The chain has TRBV7-8 and TRBJ2-7; tentative D call: TRBD2 (5 bases). The sequence derives from a man aged 50 to 60 who received an inactivated influenza vaccine. The source was PBMCs from blood, collected more than 4 days after vaccination. The CDR3 loop is CASGPLARAYEQYF. CDR3 in DNA: TGTGCCAGCGGACCCCTCGCGAGGGCCTACGAGCAGTACTTC.